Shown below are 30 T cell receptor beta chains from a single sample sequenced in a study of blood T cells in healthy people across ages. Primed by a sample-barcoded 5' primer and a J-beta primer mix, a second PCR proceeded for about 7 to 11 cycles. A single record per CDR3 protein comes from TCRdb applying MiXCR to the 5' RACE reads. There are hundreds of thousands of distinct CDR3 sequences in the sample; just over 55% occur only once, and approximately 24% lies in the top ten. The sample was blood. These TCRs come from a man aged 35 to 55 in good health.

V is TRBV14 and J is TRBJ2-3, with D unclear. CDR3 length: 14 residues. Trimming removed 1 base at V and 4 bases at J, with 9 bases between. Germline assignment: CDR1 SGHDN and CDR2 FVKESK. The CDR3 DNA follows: TGTGCCAGCAGCCAAGCCCAGATGGCAGATACGCAGTATTTT. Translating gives CASSQAQMADTQYF.

Here the CDR3 reads CASSPGDRQRGYTF. CDR3 nucleotides: TGTGCCAGCAGTCCGGGGGACCGTCAACGGGGCTACACCTTC. The chain employs TRBV6-5 and TRBJ1-2, with D possibly matching TRBD1 (5 bases). Looked up from germline, CDR1 is MNHEY and CDR2 is SVGAGI. The CDR3 extends over 14 amino acids. Trimming cost V 5 bases and J 8 bases, with 18 bases left between them.

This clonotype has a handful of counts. CDR3 sequence: CASSVRGDRTNYGYTF. Here the CDR3 DNA reads TGTGCCAGCAGTGTAAGGGGGGACAGAACTAACTATGGCTACACCTTC. The chain recombines TRBV27 with TRBJ1-2; 7 nucleotides agree with TRBD1. Unmatched junction bases numbered 9, after V lost 5 bases and J lost 0 bases. Germline V gene lookup returns CDR1 MNHEY and CDR2 SMNVEV (reference sequence). CDR3 length equals 16 residues.

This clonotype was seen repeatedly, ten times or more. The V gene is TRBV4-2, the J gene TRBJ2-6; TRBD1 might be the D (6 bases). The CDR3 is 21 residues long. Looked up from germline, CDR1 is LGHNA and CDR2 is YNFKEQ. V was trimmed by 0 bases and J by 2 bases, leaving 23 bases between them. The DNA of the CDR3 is TGTGCCAGCAGCCAAGACGTGGTTGTTCGACAAACAGGGCCTGGGGCCAACGTCCTGACTTTC. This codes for CASSQDVVVRQTGPGANVLTF.

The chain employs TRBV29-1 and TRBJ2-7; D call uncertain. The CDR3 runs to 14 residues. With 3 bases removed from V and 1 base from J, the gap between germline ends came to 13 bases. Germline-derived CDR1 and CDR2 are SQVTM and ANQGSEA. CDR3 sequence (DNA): TGCAGCGTTGATCTAGGATGGGGTTCCTACGAGCAGTACTTC. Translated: CSVDLGWGSYEQYF.

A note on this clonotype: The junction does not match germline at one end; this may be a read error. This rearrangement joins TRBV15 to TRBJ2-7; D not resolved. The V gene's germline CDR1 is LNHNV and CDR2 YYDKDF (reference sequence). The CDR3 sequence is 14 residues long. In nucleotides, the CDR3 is TGTACCACCAGCAGAGCCAGTTTGACCTACGAGCAGTACTTC. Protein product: CTTSRASLTYEQYF. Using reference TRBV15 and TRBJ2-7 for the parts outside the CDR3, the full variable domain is DAMVIQNPRYQVTQFGKPVTLSCSQTLNHNVMYWYQQKSSQAPKLLFHYYDKDFNNEADTPDNFQSRRPNTSFCFLDIRSPGLGDTAMYLCTTSRASLTYEQYFGPGTRLTVT.

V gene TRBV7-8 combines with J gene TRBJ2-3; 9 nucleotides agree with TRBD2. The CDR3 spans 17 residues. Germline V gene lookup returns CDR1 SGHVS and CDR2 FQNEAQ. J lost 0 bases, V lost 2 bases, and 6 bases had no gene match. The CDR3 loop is CASSLNPAGGSTDTQYF. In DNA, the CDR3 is TGTGCCAGCAGCTTAAATCCAGCGGGGGGTAGCACAGATACGCAGTATTTT.

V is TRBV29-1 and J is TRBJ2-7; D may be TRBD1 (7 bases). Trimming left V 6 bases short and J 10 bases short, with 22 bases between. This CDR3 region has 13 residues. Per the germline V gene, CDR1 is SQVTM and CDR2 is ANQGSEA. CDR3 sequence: CSVWTGGSSAQYF. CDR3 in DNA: TGCAGCGTCTGGACAGGAGGGTCCTCGGCCCAGTACTTC.

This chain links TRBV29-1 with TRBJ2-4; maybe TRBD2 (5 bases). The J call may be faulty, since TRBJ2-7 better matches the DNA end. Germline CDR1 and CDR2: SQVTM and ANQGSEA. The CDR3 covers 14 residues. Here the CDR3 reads CSVVFPRAGSEQYF. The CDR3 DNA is TGCAGCGTTGTCTTCCCCCGGGCGGGTTCCGAGCAGTACTTC.

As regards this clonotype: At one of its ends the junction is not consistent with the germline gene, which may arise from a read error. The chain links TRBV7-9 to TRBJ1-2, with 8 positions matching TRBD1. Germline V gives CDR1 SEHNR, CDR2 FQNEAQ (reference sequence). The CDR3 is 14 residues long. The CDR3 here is CTSSRTTGVNGYTF. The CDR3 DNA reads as TGTACCAGCAGCCGAACGACAGGGGTTAATGGCTACACCTTC.

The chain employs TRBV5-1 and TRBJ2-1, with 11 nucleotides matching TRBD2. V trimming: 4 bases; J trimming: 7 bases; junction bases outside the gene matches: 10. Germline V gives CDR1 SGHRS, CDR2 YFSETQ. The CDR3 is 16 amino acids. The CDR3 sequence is CASSIALAGGFNEQFF. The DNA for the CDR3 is TGCGCCAGCAGCATCGCCCTAGCGGGGGGTTTTAATGAGCAGTTCTTC.

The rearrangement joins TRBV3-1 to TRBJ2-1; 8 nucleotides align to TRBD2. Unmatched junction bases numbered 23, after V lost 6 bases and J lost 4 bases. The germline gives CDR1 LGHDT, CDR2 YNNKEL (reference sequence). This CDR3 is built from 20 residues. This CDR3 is CASRGYHTGTRRRGYNEQFF. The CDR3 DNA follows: TGTGCCAGCAGGGGATATCATACCGGGACTAGAAGACGAGGATACAATGAGCAGTTCTTC.

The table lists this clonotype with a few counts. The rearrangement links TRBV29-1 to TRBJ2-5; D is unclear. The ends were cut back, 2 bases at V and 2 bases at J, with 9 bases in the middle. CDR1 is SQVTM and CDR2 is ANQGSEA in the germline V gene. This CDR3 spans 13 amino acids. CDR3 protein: CSVEHLRQETQYF. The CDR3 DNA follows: TGCAGCGTTGAACACCTCAGACAAGAGACCCAGTACTTC. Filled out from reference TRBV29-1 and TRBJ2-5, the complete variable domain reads SAVISQKPSRDICQRGTSLTIQCQVDSQVTMMFWYRQQPGQSLTLIATANQGSEATYESGFVIDKFPISRPNLTFSTLTVSNMSPEDSSIYLCSVEHLRQETQYFGPGTRLLVL.

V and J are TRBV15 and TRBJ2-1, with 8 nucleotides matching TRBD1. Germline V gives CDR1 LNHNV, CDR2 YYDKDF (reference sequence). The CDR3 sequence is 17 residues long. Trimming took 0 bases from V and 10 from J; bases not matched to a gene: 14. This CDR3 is CATSRDTGQGQSREQFF. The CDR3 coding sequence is TGTGCCACCAGCAGAGATACCGGACAGGGACAGTCTCGGGAGCAGTTCTTC.

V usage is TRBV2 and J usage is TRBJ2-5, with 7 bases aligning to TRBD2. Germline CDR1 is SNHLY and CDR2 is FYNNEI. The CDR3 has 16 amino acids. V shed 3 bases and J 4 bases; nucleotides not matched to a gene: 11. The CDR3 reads CASSETSLGVLETQYF. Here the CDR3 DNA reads TGTGCCAGCAGTGAGACTAGCTTAGGGGTCCTAGAGACCCAGTACTTC.

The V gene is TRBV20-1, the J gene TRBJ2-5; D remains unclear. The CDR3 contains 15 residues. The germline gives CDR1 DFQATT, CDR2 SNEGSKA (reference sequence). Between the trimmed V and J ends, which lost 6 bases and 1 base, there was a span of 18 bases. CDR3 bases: TGCAGTGCGGCGTCCCTGGTCTCGATCCAAGAGACCCAGTACTTC. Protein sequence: CSAASLVSIQETQYF.

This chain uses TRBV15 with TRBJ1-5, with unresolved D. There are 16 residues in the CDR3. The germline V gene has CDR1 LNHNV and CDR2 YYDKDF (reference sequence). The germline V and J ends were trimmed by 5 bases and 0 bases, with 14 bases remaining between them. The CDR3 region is CATSGKTEYSNQPQHF. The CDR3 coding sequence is TGTGCCACCAGCGGAAAAACAGAGTATAGCAATCAGCCCCAGCATTTT.

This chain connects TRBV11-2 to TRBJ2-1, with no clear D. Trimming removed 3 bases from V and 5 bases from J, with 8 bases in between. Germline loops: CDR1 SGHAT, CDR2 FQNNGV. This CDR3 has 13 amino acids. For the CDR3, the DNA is TGTGCCAGCAGCTTTAGCAGGAACAATGAGCAGTTCTTC. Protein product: CASSFSRNNEQFF.

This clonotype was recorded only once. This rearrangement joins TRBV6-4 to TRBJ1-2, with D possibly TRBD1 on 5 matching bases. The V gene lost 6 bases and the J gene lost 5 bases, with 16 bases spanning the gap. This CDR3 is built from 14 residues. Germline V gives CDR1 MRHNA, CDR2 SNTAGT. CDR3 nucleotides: TGTGCCAGCAGGGCGGGACGCGGAAGATATGGCTACACCTTC. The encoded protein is CASRAGRGRYGYTF.

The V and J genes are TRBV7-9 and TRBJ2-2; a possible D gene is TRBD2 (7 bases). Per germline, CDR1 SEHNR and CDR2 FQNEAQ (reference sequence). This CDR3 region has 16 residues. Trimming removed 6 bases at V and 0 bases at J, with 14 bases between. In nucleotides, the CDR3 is TGTGCCAGCAGGCATGGGGGGGGCGCGAACACCGGGGAGCTGTTTTTT. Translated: CASRHGGGANTGELFF.

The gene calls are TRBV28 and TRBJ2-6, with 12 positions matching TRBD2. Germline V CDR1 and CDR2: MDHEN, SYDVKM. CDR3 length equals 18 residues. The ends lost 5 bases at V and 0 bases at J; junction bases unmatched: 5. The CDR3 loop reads CASSTGLAGTSGANVLTF. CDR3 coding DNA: TGTGCCAGCAGTACAGGACTAGCGGGGACCTCTGGGGCCAACGTCCTGACTTTC. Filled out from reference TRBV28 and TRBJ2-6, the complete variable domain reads DVKVTQSSRYLVKRTGEKVFLECVQDMDHENMFWYRQDPGLGLRLIYFSYDVKMKEKGDIPEGYSVSREKKERFSLILESASTNQTSMYLCASSTGLAGTSGANVLTFGAGSRLTVL.

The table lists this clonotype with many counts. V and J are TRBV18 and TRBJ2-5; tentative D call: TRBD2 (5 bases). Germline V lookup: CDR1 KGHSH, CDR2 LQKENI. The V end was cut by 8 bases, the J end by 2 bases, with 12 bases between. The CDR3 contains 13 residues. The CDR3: CASSPSGQETQYF. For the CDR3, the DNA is TGTGCCAGCAGTCCCTCGGGACAAGAGACCCAGTACTTC.

As DNA, the CDR3 is TGCAGCATGGGGACAGGGCCGGATACGCAGTATTTT. This codes for CSMGTGPDTQYF. The chain uses TRBV29-1 and TRBJ2-3, with 9 nucleotides matching TRBD1. CDR3 length equals 12 residues. V was pared by 8 bases and J by 6 bases, with 6 bases of the junction left unmatched. The germline gives CDR1 SQVTM, CDR2 ANQGSEA.

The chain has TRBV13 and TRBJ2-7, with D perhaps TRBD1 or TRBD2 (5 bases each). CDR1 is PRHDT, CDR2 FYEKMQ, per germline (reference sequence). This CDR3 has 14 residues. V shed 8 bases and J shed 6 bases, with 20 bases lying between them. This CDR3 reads CASQGPGKAPEQYF. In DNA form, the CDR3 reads TGTGCCAGCCAGGGACCGGGGAAGGCGCCCGAGCAGTACTTC. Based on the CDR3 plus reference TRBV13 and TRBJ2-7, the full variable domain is AAGVIQSPRHLIKEKRETATLKCYPIPRHDTVYWYQQGPGQDPQFLISFYEKMQSDKGSIPDRFSAQQFSDYHSELNMSSLELGDSALYFCASQGPGKAPEQYFGPGTRLTVT.

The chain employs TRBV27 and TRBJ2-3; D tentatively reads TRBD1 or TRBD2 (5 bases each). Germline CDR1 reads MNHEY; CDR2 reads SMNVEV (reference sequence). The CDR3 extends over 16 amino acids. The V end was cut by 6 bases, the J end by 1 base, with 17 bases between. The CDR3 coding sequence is TGTGCCAGCAGAGAACTGGGACGAGCGGGCACAGATACGCAGTATTTT. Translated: CASRELGRAGTDTQYF.

For the CDR3, the DNA is TGTGCCAGCAGCCATCCCCAGGGAGACAATGAGCAGTACTTC. This gives the protein CASSHPQGDNEQYF. The genes are TRBV3-1 and TRBJ2-5; tentatively, D is TRBD1 or TRBD2 (5 bases each). Germline V gives CDR1 LGHDT, CDR2 YNNKEL (reference sequence). The CDR3 runs 14 residues. V was clipped by 3 bases and J by 11 bases, with 19 bases between them.

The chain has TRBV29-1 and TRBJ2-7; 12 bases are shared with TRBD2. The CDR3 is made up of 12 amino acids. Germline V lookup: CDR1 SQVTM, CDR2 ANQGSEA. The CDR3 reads CFRRLAGDEQYF. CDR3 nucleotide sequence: TGCTTTCGTCGACTAGCGGGAGACGAGCAGTACTTC.

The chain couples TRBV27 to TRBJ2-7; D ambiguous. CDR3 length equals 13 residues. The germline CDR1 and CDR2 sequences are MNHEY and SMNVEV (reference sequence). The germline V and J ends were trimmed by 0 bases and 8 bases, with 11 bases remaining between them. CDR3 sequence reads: CASSLSPSVKQYF. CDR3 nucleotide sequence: TGTGCCAGCAGTTTATCCCCTTCCGTCAAGCAGTACTTC.

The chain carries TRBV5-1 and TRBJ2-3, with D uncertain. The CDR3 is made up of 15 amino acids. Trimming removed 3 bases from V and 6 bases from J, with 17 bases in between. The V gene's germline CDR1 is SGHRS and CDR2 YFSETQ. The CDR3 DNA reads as TGCGCCAGCAGCTACCAAGGTTACCGATCGGATACGCAGTATTTT. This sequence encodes CASSYQGYRSDTQYF.

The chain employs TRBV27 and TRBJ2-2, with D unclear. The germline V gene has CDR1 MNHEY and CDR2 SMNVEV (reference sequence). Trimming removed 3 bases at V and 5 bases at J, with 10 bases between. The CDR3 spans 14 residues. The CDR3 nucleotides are TGTGCCAGCAGTTTCGGGCCGCGAACCGGGGAGCTGTTTTTT. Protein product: CASSFGPRTGELFF.